This TCR beta chain was profiled in a study of blood T cells in healthy people across ages (dated by TCRdb to the mid-2010s). The study in broad terms: Template switching captured roughly one uniquely barcoded TCR beta cDNA molecule per two T cells in model experiments. To avoid experimental bias, donors of different ages were randomly spread across the sequencing lanes. The study measured age-related changes in TCR beta repertoire diversity using deep sequencing normalized with unique cDNA molecular identifiers. The donors were divided into four age groups: young (average about 16 years), middle-aged (about 39), aged (around 59) and long-lived (82). Two additional independent replicas of 1 million unique cDNA reads from the same blood draw were analyzed for two donors (one aged 18 to 29 and one aged 80 or older).

The roughly 37 donors, aged 6 to 90 years, were systemically healthy Caucasian individuals from Russia. Each donor gave approximately 10 milliliters of peripheral blood, collected into EDTA-treated Vacutainer tubes. PBMCs were isolated by Ficoll-Paque density-gradient centrifugation, with at least 7 million obtained per sample. Total RNA was extracted from PBMCs with Trizol reagent, with at least 6 micrograms obtained per sample. For every donor, an aliquot of PBMCs went through flow cytometry to measure the percentages of naive CD45RAhigh/CD27high T cells. Worth noting for this clonotype: Its antigen is not yet known. A much more abundant neighbour one base away suggests this may be a read error.

Study-wide conclusions, independent of this receptor: Donor CMV infection status was unknown, potentially confounding age-related changes in expanded clonotypes. Conclusive comparison of naive and antigen-experienced compartments was prevented by the profiling of bulk unsorted PBMCs. Observed TCR beta diversity per million T cells fell roughly linearly with age, and a significant reduction was already apparent by age roughly 40. Estimates of total diversity based on one million sequenced T cells were considered lower bounds and underestimates. Compared with the aged group, more naive CD4+ T cells, fewer expanded clones and increased TCR diversity were shown by the long-lived group, suggesting age selection. Observed TCR beta diversity correlated strongly with the percentage of naive T cells measured by flow cytometry.

Library preparation employed 5' RACE. Sequencing relied on an Illumina HiSeq 2500. The second PCR ran for about 6 to 12 cycles and used a J-beta primer mix along with a sample-barcoded 5' primer. A unique molecular identifier was introduced onto each TCR beta cDNA molecule by a template-switch 5' adaptor carrying 12 random nucleotides. Each sample yielded at least 3 million CDR3-containing paired-end reads. First-strand cDNA was synthesized from all RNA with the Mint cDNA synthesis kit, primed by a TRBC-specific oligonucleotide. All cDNA was treated with uracil-DNA glycosylase and then went through a first 18-cycle PCR with the universal primers M1SS and BC2_uni_R. In the paper's pipeline: Normalization of each sample was performed by random selection of 1 million high-quality reads, each carrying a distinct molecular identifier. Instead of being binned into consensus sequences, reads that shared molecular identifiers were thrown out. CDR3 identification, clonotype clustering and error correction used MiTCR with a Q25 quality threshold and the strictest error-elimination algorithm. A nonparametric unseen species model with Euler transformation was used to estimate lower-bound total TCR beta diversity. Using fastp trimming at Q25 and MiXCR clonotype assembly, TCRdb reanalyzed the public sequencing data and kept in-frame beta chains. Each entry merges the rows of one CDR3 protein and shows their most common DNA and genes. TCRdb assigned the V and J calls; the authors' analysis was not used. The sample table lists around 1.5 million distinct CDR3 sequences, around 39% of them with a count of one. The top ten hold less than 8% of the sample.

V is pruned by 1 base and J by 7 bases, leaving 6 bases of the junction without a gene match. From cysteine to phenylalanine, the CDR3 is 13 amino acids long. Only the CDR3 region is kept as DNA, spanning 39 bases read in frame from base 1. The germline V gene (reference sequence) yields DFQATT for CDR1 and SNEGSKA for CDR2. This TCR derives from a woman aged 18 to 35 in good health. The chain joins TRBV20-1 to TRBJ2-5; 7 bases in the junction line up with TRBD2. Sequenced: blood. The DNA sequence follows: TGCAGTGCTAGAGTATCTGGGGGGGGGACCCAGTACTTC. It encodes CSARVSGGGTQYF.